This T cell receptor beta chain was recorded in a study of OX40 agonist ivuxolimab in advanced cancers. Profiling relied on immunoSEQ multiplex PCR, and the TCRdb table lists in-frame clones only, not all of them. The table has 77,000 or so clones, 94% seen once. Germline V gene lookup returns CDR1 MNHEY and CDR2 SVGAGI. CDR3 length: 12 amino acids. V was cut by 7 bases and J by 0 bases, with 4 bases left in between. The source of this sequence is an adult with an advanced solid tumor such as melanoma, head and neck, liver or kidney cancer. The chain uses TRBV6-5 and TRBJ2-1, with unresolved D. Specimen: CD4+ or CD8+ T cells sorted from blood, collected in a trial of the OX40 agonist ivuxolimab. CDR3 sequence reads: CASTVSYNEQFF. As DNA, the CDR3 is TGTGCCAGCACTGTCTCCTACAATGAGCAGTTCTTC.